One and the same sample provided the 12 T cell receptor beta chains below, sequenced in a study of CD8+ T cells in alopecia areata. cDNA reverse transcribed from extracted RNA served as the sequencing template. Libraries were prepared by immunoSEQ multiplex PCR; TCRdb keeps only in-frame clonotypes and omits some of them. The table lists roughly 250,000 clones, roughly 69% of them singletons. The source was CD4+ T cells sorted from blood, collected at week 0. All receptors come from a human donor with alopecia areata.

V is TRBV10-3 and J is TRBJ2-5; TRBD2 aligns across 10 bases. Germline V gene lookup returns CDR1 ENHRY and CDR2 SYGVKD. The CDR3 is 15 residues long. The trim removed 4 bases at V and 7 bases at J, leaving 9 bases unmatched. DNA for the CDR3: TGTGCCATCAGTGTCGGTAGCGGGGGGCCCGGGACCCAGTACTTC. Its protein product is CAISVGSGGPGTQYF.

The V gene is TRBV15, the J gene TRBJ1-4, with D unclear. CDR1 is LNHNV, CDR2 YYDKDF, per germline (reference sequence). The V end lost 0 bases, the J end lost 0 bases, and 8 bases lay between the germline ends. The length of the CDR3 is 16 residues. CDR3: CATSRDLHATNEKLFF. In nucleotides, the CDR3 is TGTGCCACCAGCAGAGATCTCCATGCAACTAATGAAAAACTGTTTTTT.

This clone turned up a few times. This chain links TRBV9 with TRBJ2-1; 12 bases align to TRBD2. Germline CDR1 reads SGDLS; CDR2 reads YYNGEE. This CDR3 has 16 amino acids. V lost 4 bases and J lost 10; bases outside the gene matches: 12. For the CDR3, the DNA is TGTGCCAGCAGCCTAGACCCTAGCGGGGGGGCGAGGGAGCAGTTCTTC. As protein: CASSLDPSGGAREQFF.

The genes are TRBV5-1 and TRBJ2-1; D is perhaps TRBD1 or TRBD2 (5 bases each). Trimming removed 6 bases from V and 7 bases from J, with 14 bases in between. The CDR3 spans 13 residues. The germline V gene has CDR1 SGHRS and CDR2 YFSETQ. CDR3 DNA sequence: TGCGCCAGCATGTGGGGGAACGCAAATGAGCAGTTCTTC. Protein: CASMWGNANEQFF.

This chain joins TRBV29-1 and TRBJ1-2, with 12 bases that match TRBD1. The V gene's germline CDR1 is SQVTM and CDR2 ANQGSEA. Unmatched junction bases numbered 7, after V lost 8 bases and J lost 6 bases. The CDR3 is 13 residues long. The DNA of the CDR3 is TGCAGCTCGGGACAGGGGGCCGAAAATGGCTACACCTTC. It encodes CSSGQGAENGYTF.

This clone was detected only a few times. V is TRBV5-4 and J is TRBJ1-2; 8 positions agree with TRBD1. Germline-derived CDR1 and CDR2 are SGHNT and YYREEE (reference sequence). J was trimmed by 2 bases and V by 4 bases; bases with no gene match: 1. The CDR3 is made up of 13 amino acids. CDR3 region: CASSRTGNYGYTF. CDR3 nucleotides: TGTGCCAGCAGCCGGACAGGGAACTATGGCTACACCTTC.

In the case of this clone: The sample holds other DNA sequences that translate to the same CDR3. The chain combines TRBV9 with TRBJ1-5; no firm D call. V gave up 0 bases and J gave up 6 bases, with 10 bases separating them. There are 14 residues in the CDR3. In germline, CDR1 is SGDLS, CDR2 YYNGEE. DNA of the CDR3: TGTGCCAGCAGCGTAGGGGGTGGAGGTCAGCCCCAGCATTTT. This gives the protein CASSVGGGGQPQHF.

The chain is built from TRBV2 and TRBJ2-5; TRBD1 might be the D (6 bases). V lost 3 bases and J lost 4, with 9 bases in between. The V gene's germline CDR1 is SNHLY and CDR2 FYNNEI. The CDR3 covers 13 residues. The CDR3 bases are TGTGCCAGCAGTGACAGGGGTCGAGAGACCCAGTACTTC. The encoded protein is CASSDRGRETQYF.

This clone was seen a single time. The genes are TRBV7-2 and TRBJ2-5, with 7 bases identical to TRBD2. Germline trimming cut 0 bases from V and 4 bases from J; bases unmatched to any gene: 5. Germline assignment: CDR1 SGHTA and CDR2 FQGNSA. The CDR3 contains 15 residues. The CDR3 bases are TGTGCCAGCAGCTTAGCGCGGCTAGCGGCAGAGACCCAGTACTTC. Protein sequence: CASSLARLAAETQYF.

V and J are TRBV13 and TRBJ1-1, with D perhaps matching TRBD1 (5 bases). V lost 2 bases to trimming and J lost 7 bases, with 14 bases between them. The CDR3 is made up of 14 amino acids. CDR1 and CDR2 (germline): PRHDT, FYEKMQ (reference sequence). As DNA, the CDR3 is TGTGCCAGCAGCTTAAAGGGGACGAGCGGTGAAGCTTTCTTT. This translates into CASSLKGTSGEAFF.

V is TRBV7-9 and J is TRBJ1-2; D is unresolved. This CDR3 is built from 11 residues. Trimming pared 1 base from V and 10 bases from J, leaving 7 bases between. The germline V gene encodes CDR1 SEHNR and CDR2 FQNEAQ (reference sequence). The CDR3 sequence: CASSLVNDYTF. CDR3 coding DNA: TGTGCCAGCAGCTTAGTCAATGACTACACCTTC.

V is TRBV2 and J is TRBJ1-2, with TRBD1 matching over 8 bases. This CDR3 has 14 amino acids. From germline, CDR1 is SNHLY and CDR2 FYNNEI. V was clipped by 8 bases and J by 6 bases; unmatched bases: 11. CDR3 protein: CASRQGAVPDGYTF. The CDR3 DNA reads TGTGCCAGCCGTCAGGGGGCCGTACCTGATGGCTACACCTTC.